This T cell receptor (beta chain) was found in a study of blood T cell repertoires in COVID-19. Study as a whole: PBMCs, B-cell-depleted T cells, or T cells provided the cDNA or gDNA that made up the material.

V lost 5 bases, J lost 1 base, and 5 bases stayed unmatched. Germline CDR1 MDHEN, CDR2 SYDVKM. This CDR3 spans 15 amino acids. How the authors handled the data: Amplification with reference gene primers provided the estimates of nucleated cell counts. Repertoires were generated with immunoSEQ multiplex PCR, while TCRdb's copy carries only in-frame clones and drops some. V and J calls and clone size are given by that table; D and trimming were obtained from the DNA. The sample includes 200,000 to 300,000 clones, about 80% of them seen just once. The source of this sequence is a woman aged 80 or over with acute or convalescent COVID-19. This sequence joins TRBV28 and TRBJ1-2, with TRBD1 matching 9 bases. Sequencing was performed on peripheral blood. The CDR3 loop is CASSGTDRGNYGYTF. The CDR3 region has the DNA TGTGCCAGCAGTGGGACGGACAGGGGTAACTATGGCTACACCTTC.